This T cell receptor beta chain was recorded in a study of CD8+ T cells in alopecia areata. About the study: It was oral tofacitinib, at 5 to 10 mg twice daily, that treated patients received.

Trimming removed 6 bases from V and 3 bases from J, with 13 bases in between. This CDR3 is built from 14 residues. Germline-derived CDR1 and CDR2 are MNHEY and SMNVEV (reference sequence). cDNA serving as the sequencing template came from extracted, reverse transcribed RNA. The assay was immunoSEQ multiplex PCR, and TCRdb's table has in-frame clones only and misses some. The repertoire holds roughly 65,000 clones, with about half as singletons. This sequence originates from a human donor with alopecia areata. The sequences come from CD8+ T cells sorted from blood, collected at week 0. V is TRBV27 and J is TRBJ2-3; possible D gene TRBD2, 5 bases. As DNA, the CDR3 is TGTGCCAGCAGACCCGTGGGAGTGACAGATACGCAGTATTTT. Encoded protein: CASRPVGVTDTQYF.